The clone carrying this TCR beta chain came up once. Its cognate antigen is unknown. This CDR3 has 15 amino acids. Trimming stripped 5 bases from V and 2 bases from J, with 16 bases between. Germline assignment: CDR1 SGHTA and CDR2 FQGNSA. The data are from a study of OX40 agonist ivuxolimab in advanced cancers. Study background: Given to patients was ivuxolimab, an agonistic anti-OX40 (CD134) antibody. Across the patients, intravenous ivuxolimab was delivered every 2 weeks at 0.01 to 10 mg/kg. Overall study findings and caveats: Blood T cells, both CD4+ and CD8+, expanded clonally by week 6 at 0.1 to 3.0 mg/kg.

Data came from immunoSEQ multiplex PCR; TCRdb stores just in-frame clones and leaves some out. The sample shows about 58,000 clones, roughly nine tenths of them seen only once. The clonotype comes from an adult with an advanced solid tumor such as melanoma, head and neck, liver or kidney cancer. V gene TRBV7-2 combines with J gene TRBJ2-7; possibly TRBD1 or TRBD2 for D (5 bases each). This specimen consisted of CD4+ or CD8+ T cells sorted from blood, obtained in a trial of the OX40 agonist ivuxolimab. CDR3: CASSRPGPSPYEQYF. CDR3 nucleotides: TGTGCCAGCAGCCGCCCGGGACCTTCCCCCTACGAGCAGTACTTC.